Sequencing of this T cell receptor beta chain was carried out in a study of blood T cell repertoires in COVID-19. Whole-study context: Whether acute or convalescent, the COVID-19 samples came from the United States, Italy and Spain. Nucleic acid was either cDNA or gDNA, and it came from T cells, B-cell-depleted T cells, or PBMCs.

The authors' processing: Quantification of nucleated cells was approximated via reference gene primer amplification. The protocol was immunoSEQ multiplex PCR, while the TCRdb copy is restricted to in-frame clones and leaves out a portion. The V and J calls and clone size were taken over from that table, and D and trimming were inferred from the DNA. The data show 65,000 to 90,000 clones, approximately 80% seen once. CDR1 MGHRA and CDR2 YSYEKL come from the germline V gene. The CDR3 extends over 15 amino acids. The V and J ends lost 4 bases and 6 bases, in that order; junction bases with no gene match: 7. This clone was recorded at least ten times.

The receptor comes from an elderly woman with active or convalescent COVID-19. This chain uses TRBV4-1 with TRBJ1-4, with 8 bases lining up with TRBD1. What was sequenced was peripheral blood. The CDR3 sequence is CASSPLTGEDEKLFF. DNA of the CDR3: TGCGCCAGCAGCCCCCTGACAGGGGAAGATGAAAAACTGTTTTTT.